This T cell receptor beta chain was observed in a study of shared clonotypes between healthy human individuals. On the study more broadly: There were three CD4 naive, three CD4 memory, two CD8 naive and one CD8 memory plates per donor.

Germline values: CDR1 MNHNY, CDR2 SVGAGI (reference sequence). The CDR3 length is 14 residues. Trimming left V 2 bases short and J 5 bases short, with 11 bases between. Points from the study as a whole: The naive CD4 repertoires of several donors were compared, and around 5.1% of clonotypes were shared. In this cohort, only blood was sampled, and tissue repertoires likely differ.

Genomic DNA (from each subset) was split evenly across several immunoSEQ plates. Assay used: immunoSEQ multiplex PCR; TCRdb lists only in-frame clones, some missing. Of roughly 2,500,000 clones listed, approximately 93% are singletons. This clone was found once. What it binds is not known. The chain has TRBV6-6 and TRBJ2-3; a weak D match, TRBD1 (6 bases). This receptor was obtained from a man aged 18-30 years in good health. Some clones in this sample may be carry-over from other donors' samples. The sequencing input was naive CD4+ T cells from PBMCs. Subset defined: CD45RA+ positively selected. CDR3 sequence reads: CASSYPVGGDTQYF. In DNA, the CDR3 is TGTGCCAGCAGTTACCCGGTAGGGGGAGATACGCAGTATTTT.